The present T cell receptor (beta chain) was sequenced within a study of blood T cell repertoires in COVID-19. As for the study in general: Both acute and convalescent COVID-19 samples were obtained from the United States, Italy and Spain.

Sequencing was performed with immunoSEQ multiplex PCR; in TCRdb, only in-frame clones are kept and a portion is missing. In the table there are roughly 190,000 clones, over 75% of which are singletons. This CDR3 contains 18 residues. Germline lookup yields CDR1 LGHNA and CDR2 YNFKEQ. Germline trimming cut 2 bases from V and 5 bases from J; bases unmatched to any gene: 11. Sequenced sample: PBMCs or T cells enriched from blood (not recorded which). The chain joins TRBV4-2 to TRBJ2-1; 11 nucleotides line up with TRBD2. This sequence originates from a young woman who had recovered from COVID-19. CDR3 sequence: CASSQLGRLAGGDNEQFF. CDR3 DNA: TGTGCCAGCAGCCAATTAGGGCGTCTAGCGGGAGGAGACAATGAGCAGTTCTTC.